What follows are 2 T cell receptor beta chains derived from one specimen sequenced in a study of vaccination and CD4 T cells after COVID-19. The sample's treatment: approximately 9-day PBMC culture with coronavirus spike peptide pools or control peptides (ViraFEST assay). Once obtained from cultured CD4+ T cells, the DNA was sequenced using the Oncomine TCR Beta short-read assay. TCRdb itself ran the PCR reads through MiXCR, one entry per CDR3 protein. This table holds some 15,000 distinct CDR3 sequences, around 60% found once. No antigen has been assigned to these receptors. The sequenced material came from CD4+ T cells from blood, cultured in vitro. The origin of the receptors is a human donor who had recovered from COVID-19.

The V call is TRBV20-1, the J call TRBJ2-7; 10 bases agree with TRBD1. Germline CDR1 reads DFQATT; CDR2 reads SNEGSKA (reference sequence). The CDR3 extends over 13 amino acids. V gave up 5 bases and J gave up 4 bases; unmatched junction bases: 5. The CDR3: CSAFGQGGYEQYF. DNA of the CDR3: TGCAGTGCTTTTGGACAGGGGGGATACGAGCAGTACTTC.

This clonotype was picked up a small number of times. The chain employs TRBV7-8 and TRBJ1-5, with D hard to call. The CDR3 covers 15 residues. Trimming removed 1 base at V and 0 bases at J, with 7 bases between. The V gene's germline CDR1 is SGHVS and CDR2 FQNEAQ. DNA of the CDR3: TGTGCCAGCAGCTTAGACGGATATAGCAATCAGCCCCAGCATTTT. As protein: CASSLDGYSNQPQHF.